Described below is a single TCR beta chain sequence and its context. The antigen it binds to is not known. Qualities for individual bases were not recorded, and no much larger clone is one base off. At the junction V is shortened by 8 bases and J by 0 bases, with 7 bases in between. The CDR3 has 12 amino acids, counting the end cysteine and phenylalanine. Only the CDR3 part of the read is kept: 36 bases, read in frame from the first base. CDR1 ENHRY and CDR2 SYGVKD are derived from the germline V gene. The data are from a study of response to subunit inactivated influenza vaccine (dated by TCRdb to 2016 to 2019). About the study as a whole: Deep quantitative profiling of the T cell receptor repertoire was used in the study to follow responses to a trivalent subunit inactivated influenza vaccine. General conclusions and limits of the study: The authors proposed that each seasonal influenza vaccination may bring in only a limited number of new T cells.

Libraries were built with RT-PCR. The instrument was an Illumina HiSeq 2500. In-frame beta chains were kept once TCRdb had trimmed the public reads at Q25 with fastp and called clones with MiXCR. One record per CDR3 amino acid sequence lists the most common genes and DNA. The sample yields more than 250,000 distinct CDR3 sequences; around a fifth were counted once. The top ten clonotypes cover roughly 10% of the sample. This material consisted of PBMCs from blood, taken around 22 months after vaccination. This receptor was obtained from a man aged 50-75 years who received an inactivated influenza vaccine. Donor details come from another sample of the same person, matched by shared clones. Recombination joined TRBV10-3 with TRBJ1-1; no D segment can be confidently identified. CDR3 protein: CAIRALNTEAFF. The sequenced DNA is TGTGCCATCCGGGCGTTGAACACTGAAGCTTTCTTT.